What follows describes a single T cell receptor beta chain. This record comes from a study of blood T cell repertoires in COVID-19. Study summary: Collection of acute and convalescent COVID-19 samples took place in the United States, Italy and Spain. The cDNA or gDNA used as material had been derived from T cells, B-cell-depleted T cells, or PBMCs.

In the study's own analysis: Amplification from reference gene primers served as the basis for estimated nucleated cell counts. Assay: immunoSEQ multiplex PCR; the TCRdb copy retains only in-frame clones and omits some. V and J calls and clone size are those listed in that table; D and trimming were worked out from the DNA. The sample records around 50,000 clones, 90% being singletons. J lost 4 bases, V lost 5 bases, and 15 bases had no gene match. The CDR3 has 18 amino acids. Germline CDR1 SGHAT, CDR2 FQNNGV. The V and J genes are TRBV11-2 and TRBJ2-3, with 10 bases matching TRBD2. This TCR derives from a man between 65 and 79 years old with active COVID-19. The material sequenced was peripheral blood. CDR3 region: CASSLSGGASPISDTQYF. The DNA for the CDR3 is TGTGCCAGCAGCCTGAGCGGGGGGGCCAGTCCGATCTCAGATACGCAGTATTTT. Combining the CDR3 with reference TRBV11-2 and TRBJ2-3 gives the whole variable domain EAGVAQSPRYKIIEKRQSVAFWCNPISGHATLYWYQQILGQGPKLLIQFQNNGVVDDSQLPKDRFSAERLKGVDSTLKIQPAKLEDSAVYLCASSLSGGASPISDTQYFGPGTRLTVL.